These 8 T cell receptor beta chains came from one sample sequenced in a study of blood T cell repertoires in COVID-19. TCRdb's table, derived via immunoSEQ multiplex PCR, lists solely in-frame clones and lacks some. The sample holds some 260,000 clones, approximately 86% seen once. The source material was peripheral blood. The source of these receptors is a human donor in a cohort sampled during active COVID-19.

This chain uses TRBV24-1 with TRBJ1-2; 10 bases are a match to TRBD1. The CDR3 consists of 14 residues. Germline lookup yields CDR1 KGHDR and CDR2 SFDVKD. V trimming: 5 bases; J trimming: 7 bases; junction bases outside the gene matches: 6. CDR3 protein: CATSVVTGGFGYTF. The CDR3 nucleotides read TGTGCCACCAGTGTCGTGACAGGGGGCTTTGGCTACACCTTC.

The chain recombines TRBV7-2 with TRBJ1-1; D is unresolved. Trimming pared 3 bases from V and 0 bases from J, leaving 14 bases between. Germline V gene sequence: CDR1 SGHTA, CDR2 FQGNSA. The CDR3 is 16 residues long. The CDR3 DNA is TGTGCCAGCAGCTTTGGCGTGGGCGAACTGAACACTGAAGCTTTCTTT. Translation: CASSFGVGELNTEAFF.

J is TRBJ2-6 and V is TRBV6-5, with unresolved D. Germline V CDR1 and CDR2: MNHEY, SVGAGI. Trimming left V 6 bases short and J 0 bases short, with 9 bases between. The CDR3 runs to 15 residues. In DNA form, the CDR3 reads TGTGCCAGCAGCCTGGGCCGCTCTGGGGCCAACGTCCTGACTTTC. It is translated as CASSLGRSGANVLTF.

V and J are TRBV29-1 and TRBJ1-1; no firm D call. Germline V gene sequence: CDR1 SQVTM, CDR2 ANQGSEA. The CDR3 totals 14 residues. V shed 2 bases and J shed 1 base, with 11 bases lying between them. The DNA of the CDR3 is TGCAGCGTTGAAAGTCGGGAGAAGAACACTGAAGCTTTCTTT. Translation: CSVESREKNTEAFF. Complete variable domain (other parts from reference TRBV29-1 and TRBJ1-1): SAVISQKPSRDICQRGTSLTIQCQVDSQVTMMFWYRQQPGQSLTLIATANQGSEATYESGFVIDKFPISRPNLTFSTLTVSNMSPEDSSIYLCSVESREKNTEAFFGQGTRLTVV.

V is TRBV4-3 and J is TRBJ2-6, with TRBD2 identical over 9 bases. The CDR3 is made up of 18 amino acids. Germline V gives CDR1 LGHNA, CDR2 YSLEER. After removal of 0 bases from V and 0 bases from J, the junction contained 3 bases not matched to a gene. The DNA of the CDR3 is TGCGCCAGCAGCCAAGATCCGCGGGGGGGCTCTGGGGCCAACGTCCTGACTTTC. It encodes CASSQDPRGGSGANVLTF.

This clone has a single count. The chain carries TRBV4-3 and TRBJ2-1; the match to TRBD1 covers 9 bases. V trimming: 4 bases; J trimming: 6 bases; junction bases outside the gene matches: 7. The V gene's germline CDR1 is LGHNA and CDR2 YSLEER. The CDR3 runs 15 residues. The CDR3 region is CASSLVETGGNEQFF. DNA of the CDR3: TGCGCCAGCAGCCTTGTCGAGACAGGGGGCAATGAGCAGTTCTTC.

This chain connects TRBV14 to TRBJ1-6; TRBD1 matches 9 bases. CDR1 and CDR2 (germline): SGHDN, FVKESK. This CDR3 comprises 13 residues. J lost 10 bases, V lost 10 bases, and 8 bases had no gene match. This chain's CDR3 is CATQGALSSPLHF. The CDR3 bases are TGTGCCACACAGGGGGCTCTTTCCTCACCCCTCCACTTT.

This chain links TRBV9 with TRBJ2-3; D unclear. Between the trimmed V and J ends, which lost 0 bases and 0 bases, there was a span of 8 bases. CDR3 size: 15 residues. Germline assignment: CDR1 SGDLS and CDR2 YYNGEE. This CDR3 is CASSVGRHSTDTQYF. The CDR3 DNA sequence: TGTGCCAGCAGCGTAGGGCGGCATAGCACAGATACGCAGTATTTT.